This TCR beta chain was captured by sequencing in a study of blood T cell repertoires in COVID-19. Study details: Some COVID-19 samples were acute and others convalescent; all came from the United States, Italy and Spain. PBMCs, B-cell-depleted T cells, or T cells provided the cDNA or gDNA that made up the material.

CDR1 and CDR2 from the germline V gene are SGHNT and YYREEE (reference sequence). The CDR3 has 12 amino acids. The J segment lost 8 bases and the V segment lost 8 bases, leaving 4 bases of the junction unmatched. TCRdb's table, derived via immunoSEQ multiplex PCR, lists solely in-frame clones and lacks some. The data contain some 200,000 clones, roughly 88% of them singletons. Allocation to cohorts depended on clinical history reported by the participants. The chain is built from TRBV5-4 and TRBJ2-4; TRBD1 matches 10 bases. The sample taken for sequencing was PBMCs or T cells enriched from blood (not recorded which). The origin of this receptor is a woman between 40 and 50 years old with acute COVID-19. The CDR3 sequence is CARWTGGDIQYF. The CDR3 bases are TGTGCCAGATGGACAGGGGGTGACATTCAGTACTTC.